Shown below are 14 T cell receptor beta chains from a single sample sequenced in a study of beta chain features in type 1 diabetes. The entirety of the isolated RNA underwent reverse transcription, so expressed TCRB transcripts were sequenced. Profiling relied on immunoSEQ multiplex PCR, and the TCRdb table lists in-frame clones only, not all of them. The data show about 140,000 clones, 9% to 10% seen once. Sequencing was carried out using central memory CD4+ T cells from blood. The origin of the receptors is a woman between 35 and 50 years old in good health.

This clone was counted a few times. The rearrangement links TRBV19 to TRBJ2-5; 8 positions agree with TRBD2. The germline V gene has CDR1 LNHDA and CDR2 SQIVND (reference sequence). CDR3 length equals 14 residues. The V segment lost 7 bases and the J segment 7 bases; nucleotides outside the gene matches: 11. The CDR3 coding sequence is TGTGCCAGTATTGACAGCGGGGGACGTGGGACCCAGTACTTC. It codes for CASIDSGGRGTQYF.

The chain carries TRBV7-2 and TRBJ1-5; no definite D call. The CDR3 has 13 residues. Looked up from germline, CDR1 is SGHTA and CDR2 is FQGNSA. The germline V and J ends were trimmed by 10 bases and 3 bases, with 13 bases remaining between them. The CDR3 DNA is TGTGCCACCCGAGGGCAGCACAATCAGCCCCAGCATTTT. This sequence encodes CATRGQHNQPQHF.

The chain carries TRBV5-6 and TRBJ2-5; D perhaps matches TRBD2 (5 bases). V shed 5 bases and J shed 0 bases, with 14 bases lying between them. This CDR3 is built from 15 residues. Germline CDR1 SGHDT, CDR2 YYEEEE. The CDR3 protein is CASSFRTDNQETQYF. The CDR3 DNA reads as TGTGCCAGCAGTTTTCGGACTGACAACCAAGAGACCCAGTACTTC.

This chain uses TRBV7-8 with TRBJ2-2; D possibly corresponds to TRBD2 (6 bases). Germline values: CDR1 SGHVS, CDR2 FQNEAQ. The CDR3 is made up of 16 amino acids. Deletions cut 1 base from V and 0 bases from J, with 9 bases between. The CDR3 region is CASSLVSGANTGELFF. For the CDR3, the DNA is TGTGCCAGCAGCTTAGTGTCGGGGGCGAACACCGGGGAGCTGTTTTTT.

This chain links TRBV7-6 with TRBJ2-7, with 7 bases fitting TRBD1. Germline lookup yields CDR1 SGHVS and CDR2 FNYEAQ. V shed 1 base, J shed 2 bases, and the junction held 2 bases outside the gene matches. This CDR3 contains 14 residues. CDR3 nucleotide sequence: TGTGCCAGCAGCTTAGGGACAGGAGCCTACGAGCAGTACTTC. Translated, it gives CASSLGTGAYEQYF.

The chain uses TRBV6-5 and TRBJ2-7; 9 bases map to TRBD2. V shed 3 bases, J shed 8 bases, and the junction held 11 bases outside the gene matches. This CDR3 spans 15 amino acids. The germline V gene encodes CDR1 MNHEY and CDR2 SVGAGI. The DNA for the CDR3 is TGTGCCAGCAGTTATGGTAGCGGGGGCCCCTTGCAGCAGTACTTC. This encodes CASSYGSGGPLQQYF.

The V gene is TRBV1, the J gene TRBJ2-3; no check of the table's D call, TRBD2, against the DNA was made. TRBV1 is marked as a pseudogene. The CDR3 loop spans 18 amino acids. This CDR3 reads CTSRSSSSGGPLWDTQYF. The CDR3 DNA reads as TGCACCAGCAGATCATCAAGTAGCGGGGGGCCCCTTTGGGATACGCAGTATTTT.

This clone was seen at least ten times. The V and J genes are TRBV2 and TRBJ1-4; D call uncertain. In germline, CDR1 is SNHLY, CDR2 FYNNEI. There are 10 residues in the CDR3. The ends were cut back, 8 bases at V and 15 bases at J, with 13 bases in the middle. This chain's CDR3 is CASGNKLVFF. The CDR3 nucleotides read TGTGCCAGCGGTAATAAACTGGTGTTTTTT.

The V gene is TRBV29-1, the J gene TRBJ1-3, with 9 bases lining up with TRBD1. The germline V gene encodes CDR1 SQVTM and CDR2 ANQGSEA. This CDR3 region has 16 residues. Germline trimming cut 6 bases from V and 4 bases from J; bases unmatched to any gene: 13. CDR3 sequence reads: CSVSRGQGNTGNTIYF. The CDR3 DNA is TGCAGCGTGTCCCGGGGACAGGGAAATACGGGAAACACCATATATTTT.

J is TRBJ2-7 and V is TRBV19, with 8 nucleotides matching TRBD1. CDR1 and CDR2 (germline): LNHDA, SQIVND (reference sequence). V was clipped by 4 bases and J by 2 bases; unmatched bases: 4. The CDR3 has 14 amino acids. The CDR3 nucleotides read TGTGCCAGTAGTAATTCGGGACAGGCCTACGAGCAGTACTTC. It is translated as CASSNSGQAYEQYF.

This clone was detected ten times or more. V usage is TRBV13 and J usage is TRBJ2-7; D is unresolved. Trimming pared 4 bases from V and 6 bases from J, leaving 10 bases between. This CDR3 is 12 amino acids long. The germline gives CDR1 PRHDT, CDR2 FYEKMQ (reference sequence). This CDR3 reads CASSYGWREQYF. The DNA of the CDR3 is TGTGCCAGCAGCTACGGGTGGCGCGAGCAGTACTTC.

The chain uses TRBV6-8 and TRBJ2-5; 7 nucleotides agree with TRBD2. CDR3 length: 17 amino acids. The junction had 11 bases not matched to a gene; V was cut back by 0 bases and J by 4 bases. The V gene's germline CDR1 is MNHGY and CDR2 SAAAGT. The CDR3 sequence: CASSYSSRLGGGETQYF. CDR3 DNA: TGTGCCAGCAGTTACTCGAGTCGTTTAGGCGGGGGAGAGACCCAGTACTTC.

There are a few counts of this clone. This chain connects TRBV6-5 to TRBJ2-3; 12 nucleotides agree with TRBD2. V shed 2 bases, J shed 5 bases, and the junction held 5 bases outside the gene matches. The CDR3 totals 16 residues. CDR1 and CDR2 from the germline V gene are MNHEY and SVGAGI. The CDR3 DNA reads TGTGCCAGCAGTTACGGTACTAGCGGGGGGAAAGATACGCAGTATTTT. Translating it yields CASSYGTSGGKDTQYF.

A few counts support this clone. CDR3 region: CASSPPGAGELFF. The CDR3 DNA reads as TGTGCCAGCAGCCCCCCGGGGGCCGGGGAGCTGTTTTTT. The chain uses TRBV5-4 and TRBJ2-2, with a tentative D call TRBD2 (6 bases). The CDR3 covers 13 residues. The germline gives CDR1 SGHNT, CDR2 YYREEE (reference sequence). V lost 4 bases and J 6 bases, leaving 10 bases between the germline ends.